This T cell receptor beta chain was obtained from a study of TIL therapy for anti-PD-1-resistant metastatic lung cancer. Germline trimming cut 10 bases from V and 4 bases from J; bases unmatched to any gene: 7. The CDR3 extends over 13 amino acids. Germline loops: CDR1 ENHRY, CDR2 SYGVKD. The libraries were made with immunoSEQ v3. Libraries were sequenced to 2 million to 2.5 million read pairs (survey) or roughly 4.5-6 million (deep). The repertoire was sequenced with immunoSEQ multiplex PCR; TCRdb's copy has only in-frame clones and lacks some. Among roughly 50,000 clones listed, 60% to 85% were seen once. Time point defined: pre-treatment sample, taken before nivolumab and TIL therapy. Tumor tissue came from excised metastases, mostly pleural nodules or supraclavicular lymph nodes.

This rearrangement joins TRBV10-3 to TRBJ2-3, with TRBD1 identical over 8 bases. This sequence was found in a person aged 25-85 years with non-small cell lung cancer. Source: tumor tissue, taken at baseline. The CDR3, as DNA: TGTGCCACGGGGACAGGTCAGGCAGATACGCAGTATTTT. Protein: CATGTGQADTQYF.